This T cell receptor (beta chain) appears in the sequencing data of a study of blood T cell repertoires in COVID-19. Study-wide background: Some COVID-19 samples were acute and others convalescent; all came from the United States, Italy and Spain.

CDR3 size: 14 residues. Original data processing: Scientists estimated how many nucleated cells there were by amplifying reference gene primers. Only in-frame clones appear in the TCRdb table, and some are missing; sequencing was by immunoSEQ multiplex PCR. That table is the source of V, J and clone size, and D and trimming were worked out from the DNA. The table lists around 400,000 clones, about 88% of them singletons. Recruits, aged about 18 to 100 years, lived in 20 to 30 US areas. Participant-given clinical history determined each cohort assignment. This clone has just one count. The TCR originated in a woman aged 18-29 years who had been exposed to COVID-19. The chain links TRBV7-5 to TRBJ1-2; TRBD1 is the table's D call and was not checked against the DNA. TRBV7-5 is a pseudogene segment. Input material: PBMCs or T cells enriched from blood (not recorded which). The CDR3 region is CARSLLDSNYGYTF. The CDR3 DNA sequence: TGTGCCAGAAGCTTACTGGACAGCAACTATGGCTACACCTTC.